Included here is one T cell receptor beta chain sequence, with context. This record comes from a study of blood T cell repertoires in COVID-19. Some clones are missing from TCRdb's copy, which holds only in-frame ones; the method was immunoSEQ multiplex PCR. The top ten clones hold 0.7% to 0.95% of a sample with a few hundred thousand clones, just over 90% of them seen once. The CDR3 sequence is 15 residues long. Losses at the gene ends were 3 bases for V and 3 bases for J; bases not matched to a gene: 5. The V gene's germline CDR1 is SGHDT and CDR2 YYEEEE. The specimen sequenced was PBMCs or T cells enriched from blood (not recorded which). The clonotype originates from a woman in her thirties or forties who had been exposed to COVID-19. The chain recombines TRBV5-6 with TRBJ2-2; 7 positions match TRBD1. CDR3 protein: CASSSFDRDTGELFF. The CDR3, as DNA: TGTGCCAGCAGCTCCTTTGACAGGGACACCGGGGAGCTGTTTTTT. The variable domain in full, with the rest retrieved from reference TRBV5-6 and TRBJ2-2, is DAGVTQSPTHLIKTRGQQVTLRCSPKSGHDTVSWYQQALGQGPQFIFQYYEEEERQRGNFPDRFSGHQFPNYSSELNVNALLLGDSALYLCASSSFDRDTGELFFGEGSRLTVL.